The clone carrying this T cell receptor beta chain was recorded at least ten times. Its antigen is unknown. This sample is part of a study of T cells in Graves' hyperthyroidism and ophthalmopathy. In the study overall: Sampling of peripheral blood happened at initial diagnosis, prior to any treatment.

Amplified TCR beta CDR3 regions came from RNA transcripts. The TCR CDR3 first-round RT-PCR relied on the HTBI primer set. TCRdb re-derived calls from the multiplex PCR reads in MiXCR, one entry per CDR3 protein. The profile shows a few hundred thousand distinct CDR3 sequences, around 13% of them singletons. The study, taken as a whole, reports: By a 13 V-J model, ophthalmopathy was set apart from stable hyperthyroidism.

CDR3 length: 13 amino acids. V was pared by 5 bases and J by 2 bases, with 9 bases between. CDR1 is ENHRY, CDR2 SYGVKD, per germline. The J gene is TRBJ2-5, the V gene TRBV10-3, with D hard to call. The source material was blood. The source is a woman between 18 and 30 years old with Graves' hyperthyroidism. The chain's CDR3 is CAISLKGQETQYF. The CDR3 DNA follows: TGTGCCATCAGTTTGAAAGGACAAGAGACCCAGTACTTC.